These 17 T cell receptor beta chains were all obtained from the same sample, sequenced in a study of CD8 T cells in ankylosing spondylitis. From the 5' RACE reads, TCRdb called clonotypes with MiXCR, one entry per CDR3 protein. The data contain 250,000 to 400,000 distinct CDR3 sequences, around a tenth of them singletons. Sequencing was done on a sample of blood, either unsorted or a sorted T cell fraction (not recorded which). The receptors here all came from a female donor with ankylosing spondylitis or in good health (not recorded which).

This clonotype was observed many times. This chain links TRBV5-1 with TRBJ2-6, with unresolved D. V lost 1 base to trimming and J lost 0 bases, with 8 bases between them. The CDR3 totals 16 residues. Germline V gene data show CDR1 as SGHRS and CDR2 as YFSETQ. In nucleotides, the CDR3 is TGCGCCAGCAGCTTGCCGTCTTCCTCTGGGGCCAACGTCCTGACTTTC. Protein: CASSLPSSSGANVLTF.

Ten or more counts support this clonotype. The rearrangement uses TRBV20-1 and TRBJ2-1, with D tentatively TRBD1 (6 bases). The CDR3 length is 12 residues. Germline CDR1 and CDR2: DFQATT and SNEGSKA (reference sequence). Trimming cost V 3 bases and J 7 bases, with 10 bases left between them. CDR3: CSASNDRNEQFF. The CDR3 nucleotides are TGCAGTGCTAGCAACGACAGGAATGAGCAGTTCTTC.

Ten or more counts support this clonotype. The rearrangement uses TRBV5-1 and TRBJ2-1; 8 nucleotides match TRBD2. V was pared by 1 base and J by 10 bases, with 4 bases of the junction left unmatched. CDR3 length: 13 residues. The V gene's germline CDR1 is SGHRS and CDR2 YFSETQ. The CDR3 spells CASSLTSGKEQFF. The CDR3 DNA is TGCGCCAGCAGCTTGACTAGCGGAAAAGAGCAGTTCTTC.

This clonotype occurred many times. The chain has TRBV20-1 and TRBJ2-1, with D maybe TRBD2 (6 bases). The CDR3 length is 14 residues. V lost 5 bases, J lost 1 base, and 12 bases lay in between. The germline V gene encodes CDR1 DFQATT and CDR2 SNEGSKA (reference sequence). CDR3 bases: TGCAGTGCTGAACGGGGGTCATCCTACAATGAGCAGTTCTTC. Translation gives CSAERGSSYNEQFF.

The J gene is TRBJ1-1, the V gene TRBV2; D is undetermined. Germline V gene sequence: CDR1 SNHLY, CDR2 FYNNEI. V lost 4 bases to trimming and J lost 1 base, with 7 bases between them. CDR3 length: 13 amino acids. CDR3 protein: CASSAFGNTEAFF. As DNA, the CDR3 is TGTGCCAGCAGTGCTTTCGGGAACACTGAAGCTTTCTTT.

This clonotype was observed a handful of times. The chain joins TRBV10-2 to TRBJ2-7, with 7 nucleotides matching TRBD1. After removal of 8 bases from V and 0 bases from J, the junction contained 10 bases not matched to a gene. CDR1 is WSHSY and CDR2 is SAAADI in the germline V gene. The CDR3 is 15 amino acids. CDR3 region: CASPTGTASSYEQYF. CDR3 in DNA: TGCGCCAGCCCTACCGGGACAGCGAGCTCCTACGAGCAGTACTTC.

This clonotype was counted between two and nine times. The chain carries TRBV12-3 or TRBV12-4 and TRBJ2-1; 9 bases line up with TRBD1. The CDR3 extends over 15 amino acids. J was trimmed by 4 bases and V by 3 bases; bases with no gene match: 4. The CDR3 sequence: CASSLGTGKYNEQFF. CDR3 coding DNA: TGTGCCAGCAGTTTGGGGACAGGGAAATACAATGAGCAGTTCTTC.

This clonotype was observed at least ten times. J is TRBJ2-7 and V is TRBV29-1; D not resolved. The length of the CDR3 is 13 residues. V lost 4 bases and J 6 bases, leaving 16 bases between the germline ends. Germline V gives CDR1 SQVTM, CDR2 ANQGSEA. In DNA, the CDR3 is TGCAGCGTTGTAGAGGCCCGACGGGCCGAGCAGTACTTC. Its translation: CSVVEARRAEQYF.

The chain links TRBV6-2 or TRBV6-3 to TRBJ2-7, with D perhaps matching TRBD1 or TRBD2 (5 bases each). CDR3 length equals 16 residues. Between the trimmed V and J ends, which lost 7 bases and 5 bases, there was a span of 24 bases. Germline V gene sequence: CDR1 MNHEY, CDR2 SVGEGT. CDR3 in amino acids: CASILRGDRVGHEQYF. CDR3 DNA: TGTGCCAGCATCCTCAGAGGGGACCGGGTCGGACACGAGCAGTACTTC.

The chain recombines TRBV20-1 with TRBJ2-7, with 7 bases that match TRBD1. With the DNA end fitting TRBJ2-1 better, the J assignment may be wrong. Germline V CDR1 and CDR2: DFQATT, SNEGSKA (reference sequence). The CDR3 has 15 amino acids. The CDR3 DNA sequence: TGCAGTGCCCGGAAAAGACAGGGTGCCTCCTACGAGCAGTTCTTC. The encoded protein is CSARKRQGASYEQFF.

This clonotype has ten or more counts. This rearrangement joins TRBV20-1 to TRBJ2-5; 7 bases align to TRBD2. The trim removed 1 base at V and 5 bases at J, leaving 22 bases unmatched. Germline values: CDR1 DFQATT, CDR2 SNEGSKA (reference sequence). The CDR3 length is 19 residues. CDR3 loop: CSARGPWEGLMGEEETQYF. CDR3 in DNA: TGCAGTGCTAGAGGTCCGTGGGAGGGTTTAATGGGGGAAGAGGAGACCCAGTACTTC.

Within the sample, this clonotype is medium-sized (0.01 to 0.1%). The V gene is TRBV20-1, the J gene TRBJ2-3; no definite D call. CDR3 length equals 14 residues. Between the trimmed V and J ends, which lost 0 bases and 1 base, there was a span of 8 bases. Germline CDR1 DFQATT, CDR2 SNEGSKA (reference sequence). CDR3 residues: CSARERDGTDTQYF. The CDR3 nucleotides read TGCAGTGCTAGAGAAAGGGATGGCACAGATACGCAGTATTTT.

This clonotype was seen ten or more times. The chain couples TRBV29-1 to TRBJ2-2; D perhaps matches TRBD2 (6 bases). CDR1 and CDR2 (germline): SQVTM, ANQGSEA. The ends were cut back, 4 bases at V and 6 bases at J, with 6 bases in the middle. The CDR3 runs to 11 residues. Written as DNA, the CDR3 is TGCAGCGTTGCGGGGGCCGGGGAGCTGTTTTTT. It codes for CSVAGAGELFF.

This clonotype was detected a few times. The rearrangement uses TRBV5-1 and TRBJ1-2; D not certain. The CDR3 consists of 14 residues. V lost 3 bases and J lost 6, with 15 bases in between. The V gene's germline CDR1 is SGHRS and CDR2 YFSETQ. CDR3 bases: TGCGCCAGCAGCTACCGGCAGCAGAGTAATGGCTACACCTTC. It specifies CASSYRQQSNGYTF.

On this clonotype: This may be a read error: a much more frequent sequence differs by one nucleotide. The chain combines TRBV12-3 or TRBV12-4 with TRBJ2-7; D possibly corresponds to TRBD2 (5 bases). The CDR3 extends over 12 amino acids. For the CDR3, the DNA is TGTGTCAGCAGTTTAGCGTCTGTAGAGCAGTACTTC. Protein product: CVSSLASVEQYF.

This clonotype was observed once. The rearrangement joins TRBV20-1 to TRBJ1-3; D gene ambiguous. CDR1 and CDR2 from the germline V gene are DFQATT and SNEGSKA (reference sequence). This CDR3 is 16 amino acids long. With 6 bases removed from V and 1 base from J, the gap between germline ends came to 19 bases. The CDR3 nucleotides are TGCAGTGCGACCGGACCGGGGTGGGTGTCTGGAAACACCATATATTTT. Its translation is CSATGPGWVSGNTIYF.

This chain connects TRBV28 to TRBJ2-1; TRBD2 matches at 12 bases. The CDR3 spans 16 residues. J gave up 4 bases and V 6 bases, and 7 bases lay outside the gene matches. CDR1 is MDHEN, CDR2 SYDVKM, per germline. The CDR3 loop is CASSLDLAGGYNEQFF. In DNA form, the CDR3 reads TGTGCCAGCAGCTTGGATCTAGCGGGGGGGTACAATGAGCAGTTCTTC.